The clone carrying this TCR beta chain was picked up a small number of times. The entry originates in a study of cytomegalovirus exposure and HLA in healthy donors. This CDR3 comprises 16 residues. CDR1 is LNHNV and CDR2 is YYDKDF in the germline V gene (reference sequence). J lost 4 bases, V lost 0 bases, and 6 bases had no gene match. The PCR employed 60 Vbeta primers together with 13 Jbeta primers. Profiled with immunoSEQ multiplex PCR; TCRdb holds only in-frame clones, not every one. The profile shows 150,000 to 200,000 clones, roughly 73% of them singletons. The genes are TRBV15 and TRBJ1-5, with 7 bases matching TRBD1. This receptor was taken from a female donor in good health and CMV-seronegative. The sample consisted of PBMCs. The CDR3 loop reads CATSRDGGTVNQPQHF. CDR3 nucleotides: TGTGCCACCAGCAGAGATGGGGGGACAGTAAATCAGCCCCAGCATTTT.